Many counts were recorded for the clone carrying this T cell receptor beta chain. The TCR library was built from RNA with a 3' RACE protocol and unique molecular identifiers. TCRdb re-called the 3' RACE reads with MiXCR, one entry per CDR3 protein. The sample lists tens of thousands of distinct CDR3 sequences; around 4.7% were seen once. The sample is drawn from a study of HIV-infected children after antiretroviral therapy interruption. The CDR3 sequence is 14 residues long. Germline V gene sequence: CDR1 SGHTA, CDR2 FQGNSA. Between the trimmed V and J ends, which lost 0 bases and 3 bases, there was a span of 6 bases. The treatment was: PENTA 11 planned treatment interruption arm or continuous ART arm.

The source of this sequence is a pool of human donors with HIV. The rearrangement uses TRBV7-2 and TRBJ2-1; D could derive from TRBD1 or TRBD2 (5 bases each). The specimen comprised CD45RA+ CD4+ T cells from PBMCs, pooled from several time points, sampled from a donor given antiretroviral therapy, either interrupted or continuous. The sample's subset: naive CD4+ CD45RA+ CD45RO- T cells. CDR3 DNA sequence: TGTGCCAGCAGCTTAGCGGGGGACTACAATGAGCAGTTCTTC. Encoded protein: CASSLAGDYNEQFF.